The clone carrying this T cell receptor (beta chain) came up many times. The record originates from a study of T-cell reconstitution after alpha-beta-depleted transplantation in children. From germline, CDR1 is LNHDA and CDR2 SQIVND (reference sequence). This CDR3 is 19 amino acids long. J was trimmed by 0 bases and V by 2 bases; bases with no gene match: 13. Preparation of the TCRbeta library involved a method that used unique molecular identifiers. TCRdb fed the PCR reads into MiXCR, producing one record per CDR3 protein. The table records roughly 590,000 distinct CDR3 sequences, 16% of them present only once.

This clonotype originated in a human donor who donated a stem cell graft to a child with acute myeloid leukemia. Here the sequenced sample was PBMCs from the stem cell graft donor, taken from the stem cell graft. The rearrangement uses TRBV19 and TRBJ2-1; 7 bases fit TRBD1. The CDR3: CASSILGVRDRSSYNEQFF. The CDR3 nucleotides read TGTGCCAGTAGTATACTCGGGGTACGGGACAGAAGCTCCTACAATGAGCAGTTCTTC.